One sample yielded the 27 T cell receptor beta chains listed below, sequenced in a study of blood T cell repertoires in COVID-19. Profiled with immunoSEQ multiplex PCR; TCRdb holds only in-frame clones, not every one. The sample yields around 140,000 clones, nearly 90% seen once. The specimen sequenced was peripheral blood. The receptors derive from a man aged 65 to 85 with acute or convalescent COVID-19.

The chain links TRBV12-3 or TRBV12-4 to TRBJ1-2; maybe TRBD1 (5 bases). This CDR3 is built from 13 residues. Trimming left V 2 bases short and J 3 bases short, with 7 bases between. In DNA, the CDR3 is TGTGCCAGCAGTTTATCAGGGTACTATGGCTACACCTTC. Protein sequence: CASSLSGYYGYTF.

The gene calls are TRBV11-2 and TRBJ2-7; D unclear. The CDR3 has 14 amino acids. Trimming took 3 bases from V and 2 from J, leaving 11 bases between them. CDR1 and CDR2 from the germline V gene are SGHAT and FQNNGV. In nucleotides, the CDR3 is TGTGCCAGCAGCTTGCGGCAGTTCCCCTACGAGCAGTACTTC. Its protein product is CASSLRQFPYEQYF.

This clone was recorded only once. CDR3 in amino acids: CASSPRDWEKNIQYF. The CDR3 bases are TGTGCCAGCAGCCCCCGGGATTGGGAAAAAAACATTCAGTACTTC. The V call is TRBV3-1 (or the pseudogene TRBV3-2), the J call TRBJ2-4; D is possibly TRBD2 (5 bases). V was pared by 4 bases and J by 4 bases, with 14 bases between. Germline loops: CDR1 LGHDT, CDR2 YNNKEL (reference sequence). This CDR3 is built from 15 residues.

Worth noting for this clone: An end of the junction differs from the germline gene, which may be a read error. CDR3 coding DNA: TGTGCCACCAGTGATCCGTTGGGCACGGATACGCAGTATTTT. This translates into CATSDPLGTDTQYF. This chain connects TRBV24-1 to TRBJ2-3; D is undetermined. Germline values: CDR1 KGHDR, CDR2 SFDVKD. The CDR3 loop spans 14 amino acids.

J is TRBJ1-4 and V is TRBV6-5; D gene uncertain. The germline V gene has CDR1 MNHEY and CDR2 SVGAGI. Trimming took 6 bases from V and 0 from J, leaving 11 bases between them. The CDR3 is 15 residues long. CDR3 nucleotide sequence: TGTGCCAGCAGGTTCGACACTGCAACTAATGAAAAACTGTTTTTT. Its translation is CASRFDTATNEKLFF.

The chain joins TRBV5-6 to TRBJ2-7; possibly TRBD2 for D (5 bases). V gave up 2 bases and J gave up 0 bases, with 12 bases separating them. The CDR3 runs 15 residues. From germline, CDR1 is SGHDT and CDR2 YYEEEE. The CDR3 sequence: CASSFRVAYSYEQYF. The CDR3 DNA is TGTGCCAGCAGCTTTCGGGTAGCGTACTCCTACGAGCAGTACTTC. The full variable domain, rest sourced from reference TRBV5-6 and TRBJ2-7, is DAGVTQSPTHLIKTRGQQVTLRCSPKSGHDTVSWYQQALGQGPQFIFQYYEEEERQRGNFPDRFSGHQFPNYSSELNVNALLLGDSALYLCASSFRVAYSYEQYFGPGTRLTVT.

This chain connects TRBV15 to TRBJ1-5, with TRBD1 matching over 10 bases. With 0 bases clipped from V and 6 bases from J, the junction kept 5 bases outside the gene matches. Looked up from germline, CDR1 is LNHNV and CDR2 is YYDKDF (reference sequence). The CDR3 is 16 amino acids. Here the CDR3 DNA reads TGTGCCACCAGCAGAGATCTTGGGGACAGGGGTCAGCCCCAGCATTTT. It translates to CATSRDLGDRGQPQHF.

The chain's CDR3 is CASRRPGQEEKSEAFF. The CDR3 coding sequence is TGTGCCAGCAGACGTCCGGGACAGGAAGAGAAGTCTGAAGCTTTCTTT. The chain carries TRBV21-1 and TRBJ1-1; the table gives TRBD1 as D, unverified against the DNA. TRBV21-1 corresponds to a pseudogene. The CDR3 runs 16 residues.

This rearrangement joins TRBV5-1 to TRBJ1-1; TRBD1 aligns across 11 bases. This CDR3 region has 15 residues. Per germline, CDR1 SGHRS and CDR2 YFSETQ. J lost 0 bases, V lost 4 bases, and 2 bases had no gene match. The CDR3 sequence: CASSQGQGVNTEAFF. As DNA, the CDR3 is TGCGCCAGCAGCCAGGGACAGGGGGTGAACACTGAAGCTTTCTTT.

This chain connects TRBV27 to TRBJ1-2, with D possibly matching TRBD1 (5 bases). In germline, CDR1 is MNHEY, CDR2 SMNVEV (reference sequence). The CDR3 is 11 residues long. Trimming removed 5 bases from V and 5 bases from J, with 6 bases in between. CDR3: CASSGGYGYTF. Written as DNA, the CDR3 is TGTGCCAGCAGTGGGGGGTATGGCTACACCTTC.

The rearrangement links TRBV24-1 to TRBJ2-5; possibly TRBD2 for D (5 bases). Germline lookup yields CDR1 KGHDR and CDR2 SFDVKD. This CDR3 region has 17 residues. Trimming removed 1 base at V and 4 bases at J, with 18 bases between. The CDR3 bases are TGTGCCACCAGTGATTTCGCCCTGGCGGGTGGCGCAGAGACCCAGTACTTC. It is translated as CATSDFALAGGAETQYF.

The gene calls are TRBV19 and TRBJ1-2, with D uncertain. Germline V gene lookup returns CDR1 LNHDA and CDR2 SQIVND (reference sequence). The CDR3 extends over 13 amino acids. Between the trimmed V and J ends, which lost 5 bases and 0 bases, there was a span of 7 bases. In nucleotides, the CDR3 is TGTGCCAGTAGTGGTGACTCTAACTATGGCTACACCTTC. It codes for CASSGDSNYGYTF.

The genes are TRBV5-1 and TRBJ1-5; tentatively, D is TRBD1 (5 bases). CDR3 size: 14 residues. Per germline, CDR1 SGHRS and CDR2 YFSETQ. V lost 6 bases and J 2 bases, leaving 12 bases between the germline ends. This CDR3 is CASIPQGGNQPQHF. CDR3 nucleotides: TGCGCCAGCATCCCCCAGGGTGGCAATCAGCCCCAGCATTTT.

The rearrangement links TRBV2 to TRBJ2-3; 13 bases map to TRBD2. Germline values: CDR1 SNHLY, CDR2 FYNNEI. This CDR3 is built from 15 residues. J was trimmed by 3 bases and V by 3 bases; bases with no gene match: 0. The CDR3 bases are TGTGCCAGCAGTGAGGGACTAGCGGGAACAGATACGCAGTATTTT. Its protein product is CASSEGLAGTDTQYF.

The chain couples TRBV11-2 to TRBJ2-5; 7 bases line up with TRBD2. Germline-derived CDR1 and CDR2 are SGHAT and FQNNGV. After removal of 0 bases from V and 0 bases from J, the junction contained 4 bases not matched to a gene. The length of the CDR3 is 16 residues. The CDR3 nucleotides read TGTGCCAGCAGCTTAGATCTGGGGGGGTACCAAGAGACCCAGTACTTC. This encodes CASSLDLGGYQETQYF. Combining the CDR3 with reference TRBV11-2 and TRBJ2-5 gives the whole variable domain EAGVAQSPRYKIIEKRQSVAFWCNPISGHATLYWYQQILGQGPKLLIQFQNNGVVDDSQLPKDRFSAERLKGVDSTLKIQPAKLEDSAVYLCASSLDLGGYQETQYFGPGTRLLVL.

The gene calls are TRBV6-5 and TRBJ1-4; tentatively, D is TRBD1 (6 bases). Germline lookup yields CDR1 MNHEY and CDR2 SVGAGI. V was pared by 6 bases and J by 7 bases, with 15 bases between. The CDR3 runs 14 residues. CDR3 sequence reads: CASSVQGWGEKLFF. Here the CDR3 DNA reads TGTGCCAGCAGCGTACAGGGATGGGGTGAAAAACTGTTTTTT.

The chain employs TRBV27 and TRBJ2-2; the D gene is possibly TRBD1 (5 bases). Germline V gene data show CDR1 as MNHEY and CDR2 as SMNVEV (reference sequence). Trimming pared 5 bases from V and 6 bases from J, leaving 10 bases between. This CDR3 is built from 13 residues. The DNA of the CDR3 is TGTGCCAGCAGTGGCAGGGTGGCCGGGGAGCTGTTTTTT. This gives the protein CASSGRVAGELFF.

The rearrangement links TRBV5-4 to TRBJ2-7, with TRBD1 as a possible D gene (6 bases). CDR1 SGHNT and CDR2 YYREEE come from the germline V gene (reference sequence). CDR3 length: 13 residues. V lost 2 bases and J 0 bases, leaving 6 bases between the germline ends. This CDR3 reads CASSLQGSYEQYF. CDR3 bases: TGTGCCAGCAGCTTACAGGGCTCCTACGAGCAGTACTTC.

The chain is built from TRBV3-1 (or the pseudogene TRBV3-2) and TRBJ2-1; 10 bases map to TRBD2. The V gene end was trimmed by 4 bases and the J gene end by 7 bases; junction bases not matched to a gene: 7. Germline V gene data show CDR1 as LGHDT and CDR2 as YNNKEL (reference sequence). The CDR3 contains 15 residues. In DNA, the CDR3 is TGTGCCAGCAGCCTCCTGCTAGCGGGGGTGAATGAGCAGTTCTTC. It is translated as CASSLLLAGVNEQFF.

The chain joins TRBV28 to TRBJ1-1; 8 bases line up with TRBD1. V lost 7 bases and J lost 1; bases outside the gene matches: 8. The germline V gene encodes CDR1 MDHEN and CDR2 SYDVKM. This CDR3 spans 15 amino acids. In nucleotides, the CDR3 is TGTGCCAGCACCGAGTCTGACAGGGGGAACACTGAAGCTTTCTTT. Encoded protein: CASTESDRGNTEAFF.

This clone was recorded a few times. The chain links TRBV3-1 (or the pseudogene TRBV3-2) to TRBJ1-2; no firm D call. Between the trimmed V and J ends, which lost 3 bases and 4 bases, there was a span of 15 bases. Germline CDR1 LGHDT, CDR2 YNNKEL (reference sequence). The CDR3 is 15 amino acids. CDR3 nucleotide sequence: TGTGCCAGCAGCCACGTTCGCGGGGAACTCTATGGCTACACCTTC. Translation: CASSHVRGELYGYTF.

The CDR3: CASSQDRGQIYGYTF. DNA for the CDR3: TGTGCCAGCAGCCAAGACAGGGGGCAGATCTATGGCTACACCTTC. V is TRBV14 and J is TRBJ1-2; 8 nucleotides align to TRBD1. Germline CDR1 and CDR2: SGHDN and FVKESK. V gave up 0 bases and J gave up 4 bases; unmatched junction bases: 4. CDR3 length: 15 residues. Full variable domain (remainder filled in from reference TRBV14 and TRBJ1-2): EAGVTQFPSHSVIEKGQTVTLRCDPISGHDNLYWYRRVMGKEIKFLLHFVKESKQDESGMPNNRFLAERTGGTYSTLKVQPAELEDSGVYFCASSQDRGQIYGYTFGSGTRLTVV.

V is TRBV5-4 and J is TRBJ2-3; 8 bases line up with TRBD1. The CDR3 runs 15 residues. The junction had 2 bases not matched to a gene; V was cut back by 0 bases and J by 2 bases. CDR1 and CDR2 (germline): SGHNT, YYREEE (reference sequence). The chain's CDR3 is CASSLGTGTTDTQYF. CDR3 sequence (DNA): TGTGCCAGCAGCTTGGGGACAGGGACCACAGATACGCAGTATTTT.

This chain joins TRBV28 and TRBJ2-6; D call uncertain. Trimming stripped 6 bases from V and 0 bases from J, with 9 bases between. The CDR3 runs to 15 residues. Germline V lookup: CDR1 MDHEN, CDR2 SYDVKM. CDR3 region: CASRAAASGANVLTF. In DNA, the CDR3 is TGTGCCAGCAGGGCGGCGGCCTCTGGGGCCAACGTCCTGACTTTC.

The chain couples TRBV7-3 to TRBJ2-1, with 12 bases that match TRBD2. Germline trimming cut 5 bases from V and 7 bases from J; bases unmatched to any gene: 9. This CDR3 is 16 amino acids long. Germline loops: CDR1 SGHTA, CDR2 FQGTGA. The CDR3 is CASSPERGLAGNEQFF. As DNA, the CDR3 is TGTGCCAGCAGCCCGGAGAGGGGACTAGCGGGTAATGAGCAGTTCTTC. The full variable domain, rest sourced from reference TRBV7-3 and TRBJ2-1, is GAGVSQTPSNKVTEKGKYVELRCDPISGHTALYWYRQSLGQGPEFLIYFQGTGAADDSGLPNDRFFAVRPEGSVSTLKIQRTERGDSAVYLCASSPERGLAGNEQFFGPGTRLTVL.

The J gene is TRBJ2-1, the V gene TRBV21-1; TRBD1, the table's D call, lacks a check against the DNA. TRBV21-1 is listed as a pseudogene. This CDR3 is built from 18 residues. CDR3 nucleotide sequence: TGTGCCAGCAGCGTCGCCGAGTTTGGTGAGACACCCTACAATGAGCAGTTCTTC. It yields the protein CASSVAEFGETPYNEQFF.

This rearrangement joins TRBV6-6 to TRBJ1-5; the D is unclear. The germline V gene has CDR1 MNHNY and CDR2 SVGAGI (reference sequence). Trimming shortened V by 2 bases and J by 0 bases, and 8 bases separated the two germline ends. The CDR3 is 15 amino acids. CDR3 residues: CASSYEGYSNQPQHF. CDR3 sequence (DNA): TGTGCCAGCAGTTACGAGGGCTATAGCAATCAGCCCCAGCATTTT.